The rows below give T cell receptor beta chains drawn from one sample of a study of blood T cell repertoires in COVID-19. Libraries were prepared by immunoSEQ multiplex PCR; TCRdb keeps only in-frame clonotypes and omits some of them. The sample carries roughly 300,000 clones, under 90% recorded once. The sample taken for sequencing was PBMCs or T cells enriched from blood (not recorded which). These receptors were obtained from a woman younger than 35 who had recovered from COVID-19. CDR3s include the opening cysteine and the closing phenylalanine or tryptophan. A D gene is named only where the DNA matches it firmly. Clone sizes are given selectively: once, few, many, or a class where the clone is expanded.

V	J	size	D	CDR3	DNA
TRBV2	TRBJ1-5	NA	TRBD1	CASSSQGNSNQPQHF	TGTGCCAGCAGTTCACAGGGGAATAGCAATCAGCCCCAGCATTTT
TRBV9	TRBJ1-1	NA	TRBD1	CASSVDFTGGNTEAFF	TGTGCCAGCAGCGTAGACTTTACAGGGGGAAACACTGAAGCTTTCTTT
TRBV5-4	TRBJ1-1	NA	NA	CASSLYARDTEAFF	TGTGCCAGCAGCTTGTATGCGAGGGACACTGAAGCTTTCTTT
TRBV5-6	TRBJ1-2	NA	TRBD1	CASSLNRGAAGYTF	TGTGCCAGCAGCTTGAACAGGGGCGCCGCTGGCTACACCTTC
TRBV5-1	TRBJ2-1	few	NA	CASSLEQGEVDEQFF	TGCGCCAGCAGCTTGGAACAGGGTGAGGTGGATGAGCAGTTCTTC
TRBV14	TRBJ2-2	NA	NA	CASSSRKQGPTNTGELFF	TGTGCCAGCAGCTCTAGAAAACAGGGTCCGACGAACACCGGGGAGCTGTTTTTT
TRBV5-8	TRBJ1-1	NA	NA	CASSLRLVYSTEAFF	TGTGCCAGCAGCTTGCGTTTAGTGTATAGCACTGAAGCTTTCTTT
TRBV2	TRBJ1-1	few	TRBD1	CASSGFSGGSSEAFF	TGTGCCAGCAGTGGATTCTCAGGGGGCTCATCGGAAGCTTTCTTT
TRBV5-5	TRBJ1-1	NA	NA	CASSLRGLAEAFF	TGTGCCAGCAGCTTGCGGGGTCTGGCTGAAGCTTTCTTT
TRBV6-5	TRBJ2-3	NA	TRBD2	CASFSGGAGNTQYF	TGTGCCAGTTTTAGCGGGGGGGCCGGAAATACGCAGTATTTT
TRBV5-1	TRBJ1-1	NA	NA	CASSLGGRDTEAFF	TGCGCCAGCAGCTTGGGAGGGAGGGACACTGAAGCTTTCTTT
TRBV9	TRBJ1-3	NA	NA	CASSSQPDTTRNTIYF	TGTGCCAGCAGCTCACAACCCGACACAACCCGAAACACCATATATTTT
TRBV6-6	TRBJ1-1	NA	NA	CASSPRTSLNTEAFF	TGTGCCAGCAGTCCCCGGACAAGCTTGAACACTGAAGCTTTCTTT
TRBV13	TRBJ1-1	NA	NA	CASSLAGNTEAFF	TGTGCCAGCAGCTTAGCAGGGAACACTGAAGCTTTCTTT
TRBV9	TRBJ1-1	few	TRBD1	CASRASGGRTEAFF	TGTGCCAGCAGAGCTTCAGGGGGCCGGACTGAAGCTTTCTTT
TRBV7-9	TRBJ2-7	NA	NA	CASSSRYEQYF	TGTGCCAGCAGTTCCCGCTACGAGCAGTACTTC
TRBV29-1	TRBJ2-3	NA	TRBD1	CSVAGSGQFTDTQYF	TGCAGCGTTGCGGGCTCGGGACAGTTCACAGATACGCAGTATTTT
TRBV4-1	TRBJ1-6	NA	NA	CASSLRTENSPLHF	TGCGCCAGCAGCCTACGGACAGAAAATTCACCCCTCCACTTT
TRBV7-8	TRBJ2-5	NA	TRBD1	CASSPMTGEYETQYF	TGTGCCAGCAGCCCGATGACAGGGGAATATGAGACCCAGTACTTC
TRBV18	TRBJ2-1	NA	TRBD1	CASSQGTFGTGYNEQFF	TGTGCCAGCTCCCAGGGCACATTTGGGACAGGCTACAATGAGCAGTTCTTC
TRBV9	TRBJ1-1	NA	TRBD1	CASSVAGGNTEAFF	TGTGCCAGCAGCGTAGCAGGGGGCAACACTGAAGCTTTCTTT
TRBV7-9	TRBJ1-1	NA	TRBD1	CASSLQGARAFF	TGTGCCAGCAGCTTACAGGGGGCTAGGGCTTTCTTT
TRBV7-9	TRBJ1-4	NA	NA	CASSLTREKLFF	TGTGCCAGCAGCTTAACGCGGGAAAAACTGTTTTTT
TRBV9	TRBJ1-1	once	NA	CASSVATNTEAFF	TGTGCCAGCAGCGTAGCTACGAACACTGAAGCTTTCTTT
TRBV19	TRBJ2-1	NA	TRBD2	CATQATRGSGIFEFF	TGTGCCACCCAGGCCACTAGAGGGAGCGGGATCTTCGAGTTCTTC
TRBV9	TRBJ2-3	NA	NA	CASSVVPSDTQYF	TGTGCCAGCAGCGTAGTGCCTAGTGATACGCAGTATTTT
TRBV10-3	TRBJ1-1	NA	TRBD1	CAISESGTANTEAFF	TGTGCCATCAGTGAATCCGGGACAGCCAACACTGAAGCTTTCTTT
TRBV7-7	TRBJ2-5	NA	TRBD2	CASSLGTSGGVQETQYF	TGTGCTAGCAGCTTAGGGACTAGCGGGGGCGTCCAAGAGACCCAGTACTTC
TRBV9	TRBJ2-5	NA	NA	CASSVEPLGADQYF	TGTGCCAGCAGCGTAGAACCGTTGGGGGCCGACCAGTACTTC
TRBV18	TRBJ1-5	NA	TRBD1	CASSQIPGTVASNQPQHF	TGTGCCAGCTCACAAATCCCCGGGACAGTGGCCAGCAATCAGCCCCAGCATTTT
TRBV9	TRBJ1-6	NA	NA	CASSVGGTVTNSPLHF	TGTGCCAGCAGCGTAGGTGGAACAGTAACAAATTCACCCCTCCACTTT
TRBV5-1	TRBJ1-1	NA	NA	CASSLRGGDTEAFF	TGCGCCAGCAGCTTGAGGGGAGGGGACACTGAAGCTTTCTTT
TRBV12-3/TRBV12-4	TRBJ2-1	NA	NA	CASSLASLADRFF	TGTGCCAGCAGTTTAGCTAGCCTCGCCGACCGGTTCTTC